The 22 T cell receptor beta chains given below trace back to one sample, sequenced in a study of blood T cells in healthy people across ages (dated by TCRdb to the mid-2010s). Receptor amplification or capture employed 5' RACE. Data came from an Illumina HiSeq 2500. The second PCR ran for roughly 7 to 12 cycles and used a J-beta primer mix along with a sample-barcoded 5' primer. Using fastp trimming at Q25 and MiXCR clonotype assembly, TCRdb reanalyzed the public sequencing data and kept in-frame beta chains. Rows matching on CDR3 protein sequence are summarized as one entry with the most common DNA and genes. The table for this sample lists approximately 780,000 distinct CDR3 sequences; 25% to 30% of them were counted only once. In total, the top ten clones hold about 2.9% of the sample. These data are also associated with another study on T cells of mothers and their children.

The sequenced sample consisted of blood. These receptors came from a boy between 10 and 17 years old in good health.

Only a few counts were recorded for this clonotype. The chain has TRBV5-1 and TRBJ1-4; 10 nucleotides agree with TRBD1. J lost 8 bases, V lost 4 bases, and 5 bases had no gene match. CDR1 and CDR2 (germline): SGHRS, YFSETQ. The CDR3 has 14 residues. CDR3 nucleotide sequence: TGCGCCAGCAGCGTGGGACAGGGGCAGGAAAAACTGTTTTTT. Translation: CASSVGQGQEKLFF.

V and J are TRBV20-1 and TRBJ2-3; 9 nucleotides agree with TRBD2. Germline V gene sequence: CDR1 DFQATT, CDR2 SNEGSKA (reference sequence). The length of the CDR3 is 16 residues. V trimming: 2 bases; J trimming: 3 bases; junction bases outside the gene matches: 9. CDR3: CSARTPGGGATDTQYF. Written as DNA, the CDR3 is TGCAGTGCTAGAACCCCTGGCGGGGGGGCAACAGATACGCAGTATTTT.

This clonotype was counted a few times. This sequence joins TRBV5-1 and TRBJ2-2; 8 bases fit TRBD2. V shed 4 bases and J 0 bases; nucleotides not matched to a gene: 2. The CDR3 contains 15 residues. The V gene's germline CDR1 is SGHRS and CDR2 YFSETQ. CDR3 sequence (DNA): TGCGCCAGCAGCGGCGGGGGGCCGAACACCGGGGAGCTGTTTTTT. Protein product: CASSGGGPNTGELFF.

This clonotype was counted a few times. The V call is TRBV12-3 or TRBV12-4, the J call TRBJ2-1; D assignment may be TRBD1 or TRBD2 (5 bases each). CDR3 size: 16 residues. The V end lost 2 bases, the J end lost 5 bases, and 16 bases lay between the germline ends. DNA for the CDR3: TGTGCCAGCAGTTTAACGTTCGGGGCTGGCAACAATGAGCAGTTCTTC. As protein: CASSLTFGAGNNEQFF.

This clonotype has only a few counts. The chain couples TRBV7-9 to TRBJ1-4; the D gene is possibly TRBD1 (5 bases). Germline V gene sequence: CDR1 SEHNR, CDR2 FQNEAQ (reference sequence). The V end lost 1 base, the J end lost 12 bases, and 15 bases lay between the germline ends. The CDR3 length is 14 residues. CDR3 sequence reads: CASSLVRGQLELFF. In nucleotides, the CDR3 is TGTGCCAGCAGCTTAGTCCGGGGCCAATTGGAACTGTTTTTT.

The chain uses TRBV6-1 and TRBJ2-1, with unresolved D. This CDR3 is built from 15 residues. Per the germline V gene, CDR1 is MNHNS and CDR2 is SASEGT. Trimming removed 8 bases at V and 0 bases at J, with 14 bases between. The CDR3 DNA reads TGTGCCAGCGTCCCACGGGCCTACTCCTACAATGAGCAGTTCTTC. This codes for CASVPRAYSYNEQFF.

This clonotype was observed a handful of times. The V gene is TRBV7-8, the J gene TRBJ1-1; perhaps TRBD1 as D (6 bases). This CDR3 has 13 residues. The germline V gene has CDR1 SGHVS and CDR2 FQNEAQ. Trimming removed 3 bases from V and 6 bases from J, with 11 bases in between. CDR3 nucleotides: TGTGCCAGCAGCTTGGGGGGCACGGCTGAAGCTTTCTTT. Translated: CASSLGGTAEAFF.

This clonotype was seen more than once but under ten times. The CDR3 spells CSARGPRQEETQYF. DNA of the CDR3: TGCAGTGCTAGAGGTCCCAGACAGGAAGAGACCCAGTACTTC. The chain joins TRBV20-1 to TRBJ2-5, with TRBD1 as a possible D gene (6 bases). The germline V gene has CDR1 DFQATT and CDR2 SNEGSKA (reference sequence). This CDR3 spans 14 amino acids. V was shortened by 1 base and J by 3 bases, with 12 bases between the two germline ends.

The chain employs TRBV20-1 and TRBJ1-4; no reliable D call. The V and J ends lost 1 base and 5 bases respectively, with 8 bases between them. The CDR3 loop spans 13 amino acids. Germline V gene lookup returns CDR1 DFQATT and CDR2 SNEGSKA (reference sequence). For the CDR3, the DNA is TGCAGTGCTAGAGTCTCGCTCAATGAAAAACTGTTTTTT. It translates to CSARVSLNEKLFF.

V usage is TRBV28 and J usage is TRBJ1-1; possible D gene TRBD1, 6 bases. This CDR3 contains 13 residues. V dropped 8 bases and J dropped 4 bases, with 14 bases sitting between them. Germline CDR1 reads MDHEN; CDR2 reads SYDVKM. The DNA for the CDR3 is TGTGCCAGCCGCACGGGACATCCCACTGAAGCTTTCTTT. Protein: CASRTGHPTEAFF.

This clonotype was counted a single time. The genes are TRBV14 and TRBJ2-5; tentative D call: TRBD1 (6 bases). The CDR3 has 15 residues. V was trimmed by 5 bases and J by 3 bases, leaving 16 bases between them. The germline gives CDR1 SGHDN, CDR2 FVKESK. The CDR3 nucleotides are TGTGCCAGCAGCTCAAGCAGGGGCATGGAAGAGACCCAGTACTTC. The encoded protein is CASSSSRGMEETQYF.

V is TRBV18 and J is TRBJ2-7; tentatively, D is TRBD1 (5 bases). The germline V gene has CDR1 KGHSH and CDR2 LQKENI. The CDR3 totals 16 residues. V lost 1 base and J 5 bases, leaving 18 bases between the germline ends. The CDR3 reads CASSPRGLMAPDEQYF. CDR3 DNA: TGTGCCAGCTCACCACGGGGCCTGATGGCTCCGGACGAGCAGTACTTC.

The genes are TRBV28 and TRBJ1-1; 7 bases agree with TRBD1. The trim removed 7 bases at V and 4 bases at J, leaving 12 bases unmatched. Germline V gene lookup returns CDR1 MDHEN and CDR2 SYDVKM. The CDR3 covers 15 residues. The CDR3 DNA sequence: TGTGCCAGCACCTTAGGGGGCGATCTGAGCACTGAAGCTTTCTTT. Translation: CASTLGGDLSTEAFF.

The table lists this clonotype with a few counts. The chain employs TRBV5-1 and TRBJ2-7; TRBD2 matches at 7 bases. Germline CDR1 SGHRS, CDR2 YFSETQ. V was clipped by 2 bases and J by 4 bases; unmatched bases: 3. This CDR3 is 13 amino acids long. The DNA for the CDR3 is TGCGCCAGCAGCTTCAGGGAGGGTTACGAGCAGTACTTC. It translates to CASSFREGYEQYF.

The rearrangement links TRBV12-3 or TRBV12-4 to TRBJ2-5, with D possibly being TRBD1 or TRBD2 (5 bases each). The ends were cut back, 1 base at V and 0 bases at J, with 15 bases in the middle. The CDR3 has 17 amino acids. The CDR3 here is CASSLGDLGPYQETQYF. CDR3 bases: TGTGCCAGCAGTTTAGGTGATCTGGGACCCTACCAAGAGACCCAGTACTTC.

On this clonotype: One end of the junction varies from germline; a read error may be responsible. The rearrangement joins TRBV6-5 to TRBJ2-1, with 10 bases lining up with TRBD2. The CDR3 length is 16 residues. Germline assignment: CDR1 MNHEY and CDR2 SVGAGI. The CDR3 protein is CASSSTGLAAHNEQFF. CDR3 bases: TGTGCCAGCAGCTCTACTGGACTAGCGGCCCACAATGAACAGTTCTTC.

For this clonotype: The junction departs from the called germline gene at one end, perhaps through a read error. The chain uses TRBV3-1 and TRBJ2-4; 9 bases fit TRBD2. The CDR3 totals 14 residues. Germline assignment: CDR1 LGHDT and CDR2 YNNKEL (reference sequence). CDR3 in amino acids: CASSRGLAQNIQYF. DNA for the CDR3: TGTGCCAGCAGCCGGGGACTAGCCCAAAACATTCAGTACTTC. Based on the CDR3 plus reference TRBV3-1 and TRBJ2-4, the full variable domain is DTAVSQTPKYLVTQMGNDKSIKCEQNLGHDTMYWYKQDSKKFLKIMFSYNNKELIINETVPNRFSPKSPDKAHLNLHINSLELGDSAVYFCASSRGLAQNIQYFGAGTRLSVL.

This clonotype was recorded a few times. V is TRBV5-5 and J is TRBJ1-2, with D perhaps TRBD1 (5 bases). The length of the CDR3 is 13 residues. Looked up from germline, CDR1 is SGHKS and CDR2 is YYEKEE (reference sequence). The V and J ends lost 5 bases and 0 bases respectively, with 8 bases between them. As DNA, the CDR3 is TGTGCCAGCAGTGAGGGGTCTAACTATGGCTACACCTTC. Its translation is CASSEGSNYGYTF. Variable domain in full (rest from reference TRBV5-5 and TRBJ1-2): DAGVTQSPTHLIKTRGQQVTLRCSPISGHKSVSWYQQVLGQGPQFIFQYYEKEERGRGNFPDRFSARQFPNYSSELNVNALLLGDSALYLCASSEGSNYGYTFGSGTRLTVV.

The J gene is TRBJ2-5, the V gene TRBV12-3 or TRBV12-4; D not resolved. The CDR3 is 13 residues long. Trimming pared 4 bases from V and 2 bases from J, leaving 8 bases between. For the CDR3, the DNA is TGTGCCAGCAGTTACGCTATTCAAGAGACCCAGTACTTC. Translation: CASSYAIQETQYF.

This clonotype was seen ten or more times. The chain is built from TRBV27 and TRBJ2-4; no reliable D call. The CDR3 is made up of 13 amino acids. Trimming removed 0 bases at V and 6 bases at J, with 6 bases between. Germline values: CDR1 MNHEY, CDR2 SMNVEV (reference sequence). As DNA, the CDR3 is TGTGCCAGCAGTTTATCGCTGGGAAACATTCAGTACTTC. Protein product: CASSLSLGNIQYF.

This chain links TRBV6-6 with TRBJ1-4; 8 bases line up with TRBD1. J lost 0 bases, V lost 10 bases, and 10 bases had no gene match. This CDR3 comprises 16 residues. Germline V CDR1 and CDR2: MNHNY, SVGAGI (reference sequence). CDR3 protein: CANTNDRGSTNEKLFF. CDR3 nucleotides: TGTGCCAACACCAATGACAGGGGCTCAACTAATGAAAAACTGTTTTTT.

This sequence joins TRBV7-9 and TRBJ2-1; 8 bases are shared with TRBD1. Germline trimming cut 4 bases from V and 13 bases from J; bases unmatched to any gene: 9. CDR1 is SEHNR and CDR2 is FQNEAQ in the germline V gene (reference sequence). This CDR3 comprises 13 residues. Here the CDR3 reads CASSSQDRAHQFF. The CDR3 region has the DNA TGTGCCAGCAGCTCCCAGGACAGGGCGCATCAGTTCTTC.